This TCR beta chain was captured by sequencing in a study of T-cell memory formation after mild COVID-19. Whole-study findings and limits: Researchers report contracting CD4+ clones mostly in CM and EM, with CD8+ clones in EMRA. Proof of SARS-CoV-2 specificity was absent for the second-wave clones that crested on day 37.

TCRdb re-derived calls from the 5' RACE reads in MiXCR, one entry per CDR3 protein. Of about 560,000 distinct CDR3 sequences in the sample, 20% to 25% were seen once. Losses at the gene ends were 7 bases for V and 2 bases for J; bases not matched to a gene: 9. Looked up from germline, CDR1 is MNHEY and CDR2 is SVGAGI. This CDR3 is 16 amino acids long. Notes on this clonotype: Its cognate antigen is unknown.

The clonotype originates from an adult woman who had mild COVID-19 (a few samples of this study predate the infection). Cell type and time point are not known. Sequenced input: PBMCs or a T cell subset sorted from them (not recorded which). V usage is TRBV6-5 and J usage is TRBJ2-3; the match to TRBD2 covers 10 bases. The CDR3 nucleotides are TGTGCCAGCAAACACGTAGCGGGAGGACACACAGATACGCAGTATTTT. Protein sequence: CASKHVAGGHTDTQYF.